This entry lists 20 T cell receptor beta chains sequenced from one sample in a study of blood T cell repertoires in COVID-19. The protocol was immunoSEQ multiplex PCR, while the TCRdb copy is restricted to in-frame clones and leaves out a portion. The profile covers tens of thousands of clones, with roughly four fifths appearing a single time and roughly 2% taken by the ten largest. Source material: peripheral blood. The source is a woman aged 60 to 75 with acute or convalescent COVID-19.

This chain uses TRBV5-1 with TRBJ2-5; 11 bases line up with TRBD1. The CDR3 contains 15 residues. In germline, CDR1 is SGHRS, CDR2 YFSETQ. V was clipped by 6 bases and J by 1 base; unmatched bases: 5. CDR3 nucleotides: TGCGCCAGCAACGGACAGGGGGCGCCCCAAGAGACCCAGTACTTC. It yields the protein CASNGQGAPQETQYF.

The CDR3 spells CAISEAGGSQPQHF. The CDR3 region has the DNA TGTGCCATCAGTGAGGCAGGAGGGAGTCAGCCCCAGCATTTT. The gene calls are TRBV10-3 and TRBJ1-5; D remains unclear. Between the trimmed V and J ends, which lost 2 bases and 6 bases, there was a span of 11 bases. Per the germline V gene, CDR1 is ENHRY and CDR2 is SYGVKD. This CDR3 comprises 14 residues.

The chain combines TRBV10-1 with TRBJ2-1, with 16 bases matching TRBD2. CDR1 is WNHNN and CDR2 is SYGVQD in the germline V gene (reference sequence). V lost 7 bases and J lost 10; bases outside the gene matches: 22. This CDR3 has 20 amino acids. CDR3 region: CASIIGCGGTSGRVEGEQFF. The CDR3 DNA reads TGCGCCAGCATTATTGGTTGCGGTGGGACTAGCGGGAGGGTTGAGGGGGAGCAGTTCTTC.

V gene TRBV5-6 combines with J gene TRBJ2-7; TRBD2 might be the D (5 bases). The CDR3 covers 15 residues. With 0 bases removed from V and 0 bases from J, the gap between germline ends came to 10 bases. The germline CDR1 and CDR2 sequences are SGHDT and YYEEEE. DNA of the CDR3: TGTGCCAGCAGCTTGGACCCGGACTCCTCCTACGAGCAGTACTTC. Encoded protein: CASSLDPDSSYEQYF.

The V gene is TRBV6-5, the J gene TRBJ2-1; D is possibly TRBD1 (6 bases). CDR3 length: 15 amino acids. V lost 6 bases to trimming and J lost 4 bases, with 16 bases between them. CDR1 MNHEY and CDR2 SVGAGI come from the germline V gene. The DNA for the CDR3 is TGTGCCAGCAGCTTTTCCAGGGGCCTTTACAATGAGCAGTTCTTC. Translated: CASSFSRGLYNEQFF.

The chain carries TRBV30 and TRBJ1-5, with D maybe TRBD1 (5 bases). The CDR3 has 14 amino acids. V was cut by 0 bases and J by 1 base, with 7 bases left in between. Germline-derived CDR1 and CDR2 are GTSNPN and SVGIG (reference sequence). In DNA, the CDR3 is TGTGCCTGGAGTGTACAGGCGAGCAATCAGCCCCAGCATTTT. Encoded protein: CAWSVQASNQPQHF.

The CDR3 nucleotides are TGTGCCACCAGCAGAGATAGGTTCAGGTCTAACTATGGCTACACCTTC. Protein product: CATSRDRFRSNYGYTF. The chain is built from TRBV15 and TRBJ1-2; D is undetermined. The germline CDR1 and CDR2 sequences are LNHNV and YYDKDF (reference sequence). CDR3 size: 16 residues. Trimming left V 0 bases short and J 0 bases short, with 11 bases between. Drawing the rest from reference TRBV15 and TRBJ1-2, the complete variable domain is DAMVIQNPRYQVTQFGKPVTLSCSQTLNHNVMYWYQQKSSQAPKLLFHYYDKDFNNEADTPDNFQSRRPNTSFCFLDIRSPGLGDTAMYLCATSRDRFRSNYGYTFGSGTRLTVV.

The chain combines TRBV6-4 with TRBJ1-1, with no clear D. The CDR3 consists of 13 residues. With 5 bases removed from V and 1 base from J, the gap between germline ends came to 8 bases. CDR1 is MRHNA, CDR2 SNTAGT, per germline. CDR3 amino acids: CASSLEKNTEAFF. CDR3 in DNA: TGTGCCAGCAGTTTAGAGAAGAACACTGAAGCTTTCTTT.

CDR3 sequence (DNA): TGTGCCAGCAGCACAGACGGGACAGGGGCGTACGAGCAGTACTTC. This sequence encodes CASSTDGTGAYEQYF. The chain has TRBV11-2 and TRBJ2-7, with 10 bases identical to TRBD1. Germline loops: CDR1 SGHAT, CDR2 FQNNGV. The J segment lost 4 bases and the V segment lost 5 bases, leaving 8 bases of the junction unmatched. The CDR3 is 15 residues long.

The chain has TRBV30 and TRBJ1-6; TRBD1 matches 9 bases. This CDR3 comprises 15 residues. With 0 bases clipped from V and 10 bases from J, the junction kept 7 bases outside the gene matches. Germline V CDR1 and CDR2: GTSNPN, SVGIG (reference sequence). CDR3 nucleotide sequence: TGTGCCTGGAGTGTACAGGGGGCATGGGGATCACCCCTCCACTTT. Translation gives CAWSVQGAWGSPLHF.

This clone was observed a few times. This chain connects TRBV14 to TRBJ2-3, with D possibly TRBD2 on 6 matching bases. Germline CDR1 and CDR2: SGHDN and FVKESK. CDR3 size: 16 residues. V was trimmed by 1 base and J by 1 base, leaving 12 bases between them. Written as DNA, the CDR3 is TGTGCCAGCAGCCAAGTACGGCGGAGGGGCACAGATACGCAGTATTTT. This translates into CASSQVRRRGTDTQYF. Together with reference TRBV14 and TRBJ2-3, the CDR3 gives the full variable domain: EAGVTQFPSHSVIEKGQTVTLRCDPISGHDNLYWYRRVMGKEIKFLLHFVKESKQDESGMPNNRFLAERTGGTYSTLKVQPAELEDSGVYFCASSQVRRRGTDTQYFGPGTRLTVL.

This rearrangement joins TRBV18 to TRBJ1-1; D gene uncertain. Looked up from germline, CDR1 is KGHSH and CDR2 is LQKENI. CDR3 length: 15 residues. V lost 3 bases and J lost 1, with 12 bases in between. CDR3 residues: CASSPPFRENTEAFF. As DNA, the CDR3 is TGTGCCAGCTCACCTCCTTTTCGGGAGAACACTGAAGCTTTCTTT.

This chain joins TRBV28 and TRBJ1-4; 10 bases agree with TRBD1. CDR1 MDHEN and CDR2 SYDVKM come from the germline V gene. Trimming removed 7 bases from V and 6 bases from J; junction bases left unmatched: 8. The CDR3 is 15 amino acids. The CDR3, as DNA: TGTGCCAGCACCCCGGGGGACAGGGGTCATGAAAAACTGTTTTTT. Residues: CASTPGDRGHEKLFF.

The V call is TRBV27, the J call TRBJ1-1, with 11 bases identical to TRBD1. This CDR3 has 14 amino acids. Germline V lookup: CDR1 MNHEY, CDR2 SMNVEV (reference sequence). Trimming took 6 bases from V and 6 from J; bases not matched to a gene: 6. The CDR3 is CASRAPGQGAEAFF. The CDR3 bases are TGTGCCAGCAGGGCACCGGGACAGGGGGCTGAAGCTTTCTTT.

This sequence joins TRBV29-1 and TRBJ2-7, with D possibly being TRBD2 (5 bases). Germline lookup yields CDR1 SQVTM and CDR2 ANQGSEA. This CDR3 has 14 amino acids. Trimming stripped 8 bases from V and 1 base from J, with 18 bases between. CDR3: CSIGERERSYEQYF. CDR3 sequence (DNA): TGCAGCATTGGGGAGCGAGAAAGGTCCTACGAGCAGTACTTC.

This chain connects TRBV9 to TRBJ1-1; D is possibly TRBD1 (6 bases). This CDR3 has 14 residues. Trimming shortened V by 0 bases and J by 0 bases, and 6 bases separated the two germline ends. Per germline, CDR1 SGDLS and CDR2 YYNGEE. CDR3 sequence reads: CASSVGQVNTEAFF. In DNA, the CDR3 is TGTGCCAGCAGCGTAGGACAGGTGAACACTGAAGCTTTCTTT.

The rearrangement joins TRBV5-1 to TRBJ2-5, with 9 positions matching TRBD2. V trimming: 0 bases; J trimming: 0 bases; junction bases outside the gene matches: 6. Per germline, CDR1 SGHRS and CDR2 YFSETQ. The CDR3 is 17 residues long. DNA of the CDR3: TGCGCCAGCAGCTTGGGAATGACTAGCGGATACCAAGAGACCCAGTACTTC. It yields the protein CASSLGMTSGYQETQYF.

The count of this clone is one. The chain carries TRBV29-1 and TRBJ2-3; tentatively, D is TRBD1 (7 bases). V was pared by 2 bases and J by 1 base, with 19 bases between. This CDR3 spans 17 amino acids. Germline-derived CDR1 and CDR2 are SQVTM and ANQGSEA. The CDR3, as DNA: TGCAGCGTTGAATCCCCCAGACAGGGACTGGGCACAGATACGCAGTATTTT. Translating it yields CSVESPRQGLGTDTQYF.

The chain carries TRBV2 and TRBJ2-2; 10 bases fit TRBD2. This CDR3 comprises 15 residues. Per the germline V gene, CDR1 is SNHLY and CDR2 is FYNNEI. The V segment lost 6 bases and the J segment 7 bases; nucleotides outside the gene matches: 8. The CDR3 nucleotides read TGTGCCAGCAGAGTGGGTAGCGGGGGGATCGGGGAGCTGTTTTTT. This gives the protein CASRVGSGGIGELFF.

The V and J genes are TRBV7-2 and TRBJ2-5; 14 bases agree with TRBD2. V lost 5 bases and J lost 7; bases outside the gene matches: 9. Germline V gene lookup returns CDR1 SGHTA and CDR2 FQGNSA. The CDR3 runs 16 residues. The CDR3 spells CASSRGTSGGQGTQYF. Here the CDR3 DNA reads TGTGCCAGCAGCCGCGGGACTAGCGGGGGCCAGGGGACCCAGTACTTC.